This TCR beta chain is drawn from a study of blood T cell repertoires in COVID-19. Looking at the study overall: The United States, Italy and Spain provided the acute and convalescent COVID-19 samples. The analysed material was cDNA or gDNA that came from T cells, B-cell-depleted T cells, or PBMCs.

The CDR3 totals 13 residues. CDR1 and CDR2 from the germline V gene are SGHAT and FQNNGV. V was trimmed by 5 bases and J by 2 bases, leaving 10 bases between them. This clone occurred once. Original analysis: Amplification of reference gene primers provided the estimated nucleated cell counts. Assay: immunoSEQ multiplex PCR; the TCRdb copy retains only in-frame clones and omits some. V, J and clone size were drawn from that table, and D and trimming were deduced from the DNA. The data show about 150,000 clones, with 75% to 90% seen just once and roughly 0.6% held by the top ten. Source material: peripheral blood. V is TRBV11-2 and J is TRBJ2-7; TRBD2 might be the D (6 bases). This TCR came from a man between 60 and 70 years old with acute or convalescent COVID-19. The CDR3 DNA reads TGTGCCAGCAGCCGGGACTCCACCTACGAGCAGTACTTC. Translated, it gives CASSRDSTYEQYF.